Listed here is a single TCR beta chain. The antigen remains unidentified. These data come from a study of Graves' ophthalmopathy and Graves' hyperthyroidism. About the study: Stable hyperthyroid donors showed no ophthalmopathy during 18 months follow-up.

A diagnosis was made from clinical symptoms together with serum thyroxine, TRAb, thyroid ultrasound and orbital computed tomography. Transcripts of RNA were the source for amplifying TCR beta CDR3 regions. First-round RT-PCR used HTBI primers; second-round multiplex PCR followed. A single record per CDR3 protein comes from TCRdb applying MiXCR to the multiplex PCR reads. This table has 560,000 or so distinct CDR3 sequences, just under 40% appearing once. Findings and caveats of the study: Blood also harbored most expanded thyroid clonotypes above 0.001 frequency.

The receptor was derived from an adult man with Graves' hyperthyroidism. The sequencing sample was made of peripheral blood or thyroid tissue (not recorded which).

Here the CDR3 reads CSVAAGRDYGYTF. DNA of the CDR3: TGCAGCGTTGCGGCGGGACGGGACTATGGCTACACCTTC. This chain joins TRBV20-1 and TRBJ1-2, with D possibly TRBD1 on 5 matching bases. The germline V gene has CDR1 DFQATT and CDR2 SNEGSKA (reference sequence). The CDR3 contains 13 residues.